This T cell receptor beta chain was recovered during a study of T cells in Graves' hyperthyroidism and ophthalmopathy. General study results and limits: The majority of expanded thyroid clonotypes above 0.001 also appeared in blood.

Stability of Graves' hyperthyroidism was defined as absent ophthalmopathy progression within 18 months. Each diagnosis drew on symptoms, thyroxine, TRAb, thyroid ultrasound and orbital computed tomography findings. In germline, CDR1 is MGHDK, CDR2 SYGVNS. CDR3 size: 13 residues. V gave up 4 bases and J gave up 5 bases, with 11 bases separating them. Using RNA transcripts as the source, TCR beta CDR3 regions were amplified. Carried out on the TCR CDR3, a first-round RT-PCR used the HTBI primer set. TCRdb independently ran MiXCR on the multiplex PCR reads; one entry per CDR3 protein. Among roughly 710,000 distinct CDR3 sequences listed, roughly a third were seen once. This clonotype has ten or more counts. Its antigen is currently unknown.

This chain uses TRBV25-1 with TRBJ1-2; no reliable D call. Sequencing input: blood. The clonotype originates from a woman aged 40 to 50 with Graves' hyperthyroidism. CDR3 residues: CASSVLETYGYTF. CDR3 bases: TGTGCCAGCAGTGTTTTAGAAACTTATGGCTACACCTTC.